The clone carrying this T cell receptor beta chain was found a few times. The antigen remains unidentified. Expressed TCRB transcripts were sequenced after all isolated RNA was converted to cDNA. The repertoire was sequenced with immunoSEQ multiplex PCR; TCRdb's copy has only in-frame clones and lacks some. The data show about 340,000 clones, approximately 12% seen once. CDR1 is LGHNA, CDR2 YSLEER, per germline. The CDR3 is made up of 16 amino acids. Trimming cost V 1 base and J 3 bases; bases outside gene matches: 7. This specimen belongs to a study of beta chain features in type 1 diabetes. Findings and limits, study-wide: All four CD4+ subsets from Type 1 diabetes patients carried moderately but significantly shorter TCRB CDR3s.

This clonotype was obtained from a woman aged 18-29 years with type 1 diabetes. The sequencing input was naive CD4+ T cells from blood. This chain connects TRBV4-3 to TRBJ1-1; 8 positions agree with TRBD1. The CDR3 is CASSQAAGGGYTEAFF. DNA for the CDR3: TGCGCCAGCAGCCAAGCCGCAGGGGGCGGGTACACTGAAGCTTTCTTT.